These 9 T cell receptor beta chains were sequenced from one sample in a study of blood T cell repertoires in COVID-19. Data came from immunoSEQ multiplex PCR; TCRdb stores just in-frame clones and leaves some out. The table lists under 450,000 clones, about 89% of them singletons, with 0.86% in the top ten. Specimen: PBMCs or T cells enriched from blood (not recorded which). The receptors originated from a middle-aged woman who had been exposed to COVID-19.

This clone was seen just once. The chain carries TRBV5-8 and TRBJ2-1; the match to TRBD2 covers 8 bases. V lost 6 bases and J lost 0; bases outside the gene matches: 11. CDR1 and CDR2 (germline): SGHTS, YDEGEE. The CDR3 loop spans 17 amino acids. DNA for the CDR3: TGTGCCAGCACGCGGCGGGGGGCAATGAGCTCCTACAATGAGCAGTTCTTC. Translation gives CASTRRGAMSSYNEQFF.

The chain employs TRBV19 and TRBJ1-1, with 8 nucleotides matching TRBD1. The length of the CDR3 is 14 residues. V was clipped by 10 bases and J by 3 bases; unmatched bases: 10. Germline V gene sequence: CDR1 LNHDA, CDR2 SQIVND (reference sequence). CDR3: CATTHQGAHTEAFF. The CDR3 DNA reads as TGTGCCACAACTCACCAGGGGGCTCACACTGAAGCTTTCTTT.

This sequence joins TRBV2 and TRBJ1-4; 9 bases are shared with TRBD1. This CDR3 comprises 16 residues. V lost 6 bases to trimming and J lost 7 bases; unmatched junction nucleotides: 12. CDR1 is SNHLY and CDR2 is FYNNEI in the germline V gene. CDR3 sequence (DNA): TGTGCCAGCAGCGTCCCGGGACAGGGCTTGGGTGAAAAACTGTTTTTT. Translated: CASSVPGQGLGEKLFF.

DNA for the CDR3: TGTGCCAGCAGCGTAGAGGTAGCGCACACCGGGGAGCTGTTTTTT. It encodes CASSVEVAHTGELFF. The chain joins TRBV9 to TRBJ2-2, with D tentatively TRBD2 (5 bases). Trimming shortened V by 0 bases and J by 3 bases, and 9 bases separated the two germline ends. The CDR3 covers 15 residues. In germline, CDR1 is SGDLS, CDR2 YYNGEE.

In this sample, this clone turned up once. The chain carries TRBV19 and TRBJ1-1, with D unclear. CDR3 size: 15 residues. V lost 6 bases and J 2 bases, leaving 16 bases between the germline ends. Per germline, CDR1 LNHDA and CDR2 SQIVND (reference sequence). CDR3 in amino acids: CASSRLSHSNTEAFF. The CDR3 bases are TGTGCCAGTAGCCGCCTTTCTCACAGTAACACTGAAGCTTTCTTT.

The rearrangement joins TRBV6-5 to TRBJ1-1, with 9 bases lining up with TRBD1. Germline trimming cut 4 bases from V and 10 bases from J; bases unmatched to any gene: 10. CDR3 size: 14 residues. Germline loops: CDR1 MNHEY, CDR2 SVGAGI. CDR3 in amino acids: CASSSGQGKSSAFF. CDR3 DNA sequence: TGTGCCAGCAGTTCGGGACAGGGTAAATCTTCAGCTTTCTTT.

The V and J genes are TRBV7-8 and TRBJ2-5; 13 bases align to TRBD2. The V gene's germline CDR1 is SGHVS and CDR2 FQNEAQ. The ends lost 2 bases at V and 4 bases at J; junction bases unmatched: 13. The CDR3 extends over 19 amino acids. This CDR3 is CASSLRTSGGRIPRETQYF. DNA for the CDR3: TGTGCCAGCAGCTTAAGGACTAGCGGGGGCCGAATTCCTCGAGAGACCCAGTACTTC.

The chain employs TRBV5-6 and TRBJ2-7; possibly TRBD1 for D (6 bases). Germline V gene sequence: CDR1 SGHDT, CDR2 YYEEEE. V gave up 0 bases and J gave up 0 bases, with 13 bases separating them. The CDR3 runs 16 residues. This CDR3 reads CASSLVGTTSSYEQYF. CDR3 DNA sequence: TGTGCCAGCAGCTTGGTAGGGACAACGAGCTCCTACGAGCAGTACTTC.

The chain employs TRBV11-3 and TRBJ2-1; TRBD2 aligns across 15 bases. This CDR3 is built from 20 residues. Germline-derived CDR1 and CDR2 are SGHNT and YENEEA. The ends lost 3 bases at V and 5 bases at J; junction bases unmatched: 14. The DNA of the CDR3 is TGTGCCAGCAGCTTTCGGACTAGCGGGAGGGTTACCGATAGGGACAATGAGCAGTTCTTC. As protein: CASSFRTSGRVTDRDNEQFF.